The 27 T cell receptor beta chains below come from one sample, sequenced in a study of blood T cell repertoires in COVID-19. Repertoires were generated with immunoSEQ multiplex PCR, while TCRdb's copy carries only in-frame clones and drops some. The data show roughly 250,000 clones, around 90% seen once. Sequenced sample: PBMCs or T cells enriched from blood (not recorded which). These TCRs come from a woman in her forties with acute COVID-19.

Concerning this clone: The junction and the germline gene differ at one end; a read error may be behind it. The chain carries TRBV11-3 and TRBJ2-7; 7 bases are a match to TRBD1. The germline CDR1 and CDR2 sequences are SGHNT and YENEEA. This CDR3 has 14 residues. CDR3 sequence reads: CASSLQGDPYGQYF. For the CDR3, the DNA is TGTGCCAGCAGCTTACAGGGGGATCCCTACGGGCAGTACTTC. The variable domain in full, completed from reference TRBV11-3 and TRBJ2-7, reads EAGVVQSPRYKIIEKKQPVAFWCNPISGHNTLYWYLQNLGQGPELLIRYENEEAVDDSQLPKDRFSAERLKGVDSTLKIQPAELGDSAVYLCASSLQGDPYGQYFGPGTRLTVT.

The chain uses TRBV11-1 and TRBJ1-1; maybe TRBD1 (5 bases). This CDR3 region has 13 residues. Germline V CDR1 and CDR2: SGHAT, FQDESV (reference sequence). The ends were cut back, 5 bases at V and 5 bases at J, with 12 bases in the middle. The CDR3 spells CASSLKAGTEAFF. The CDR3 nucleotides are TGTGCCAGCAGCCTTAAAGCAGGGACTGAAGCTTTCTTT.

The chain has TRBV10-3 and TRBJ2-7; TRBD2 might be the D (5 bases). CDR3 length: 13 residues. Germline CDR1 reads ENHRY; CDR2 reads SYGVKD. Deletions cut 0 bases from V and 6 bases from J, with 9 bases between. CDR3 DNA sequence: TGTGCCATCAGTGAGTCGAACGGGGTCGAGCAGTACTTC. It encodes CAISESNGVEQYF.

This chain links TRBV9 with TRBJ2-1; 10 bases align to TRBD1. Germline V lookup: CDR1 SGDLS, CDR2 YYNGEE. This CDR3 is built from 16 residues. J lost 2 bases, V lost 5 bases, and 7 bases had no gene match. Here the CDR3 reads CASSFSGQGTYNEQFF. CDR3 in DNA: TGTGCCAGCAGTTTCTCGGGACAGGGGACCTACAATGAGCAGTTCTTC.

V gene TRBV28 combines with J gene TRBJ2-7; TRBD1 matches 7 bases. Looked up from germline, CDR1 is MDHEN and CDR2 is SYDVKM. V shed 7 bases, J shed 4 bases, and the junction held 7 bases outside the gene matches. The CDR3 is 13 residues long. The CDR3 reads CASTAQGMYEQYF. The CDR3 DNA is TGTGCCAGCACTGCACAGGGGATGTACGAGCAGTACTTC.

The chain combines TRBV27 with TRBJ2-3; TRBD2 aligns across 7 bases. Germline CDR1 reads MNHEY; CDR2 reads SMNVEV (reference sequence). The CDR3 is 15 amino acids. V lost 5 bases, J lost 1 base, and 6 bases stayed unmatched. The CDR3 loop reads CASSPIAGGTDTQYF. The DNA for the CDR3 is TGTGCCAGCAGTCCCATTGCGGGAGGCACAGATACGCAGTATTTT.

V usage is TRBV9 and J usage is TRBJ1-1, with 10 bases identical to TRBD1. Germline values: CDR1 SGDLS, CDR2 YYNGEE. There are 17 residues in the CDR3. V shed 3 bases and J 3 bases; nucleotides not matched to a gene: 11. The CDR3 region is CASSGGQGRPADTEAFF. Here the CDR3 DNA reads TGTGCCAGCAGCGGGGGACAGGGGCGGCCTGCGGACACTGAAGCTTTCTTT.

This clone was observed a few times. This CDR3 is CATSRDGRGEQFF. For the CDR3, the DNA is TGTGCCACCAGCAGAGATGGTAGGGGTGAGCAGTTCTTC. The chain joins TRBV15 to TRBJ2-1; D may be TRBD1 (5 bases). CDR1 is LNHNV, CDR2 YYDKDF, per germline (reference sequence). The CDR3 length is 13 residues. Trimming cost V 0 bases and J 9 bases, with 9 bases left between them.

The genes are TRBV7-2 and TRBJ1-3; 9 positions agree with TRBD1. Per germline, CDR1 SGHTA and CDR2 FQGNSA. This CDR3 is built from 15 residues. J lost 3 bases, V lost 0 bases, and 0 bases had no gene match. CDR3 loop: CASSLAGQGGNTIYF. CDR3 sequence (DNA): TGTGCCAGCAGCTTAGCGGGACAGGGTGGAAACACCATATATTTT.

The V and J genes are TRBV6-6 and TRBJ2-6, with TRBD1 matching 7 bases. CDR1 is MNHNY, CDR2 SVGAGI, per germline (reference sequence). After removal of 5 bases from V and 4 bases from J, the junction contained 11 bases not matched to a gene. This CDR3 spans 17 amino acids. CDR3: CASSRQGIPLGANVLTF. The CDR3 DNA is TGTGCCAGCAGTCGACAGGGAATTCCTTTAGGGGCCAACGTCCTGACTTTC.

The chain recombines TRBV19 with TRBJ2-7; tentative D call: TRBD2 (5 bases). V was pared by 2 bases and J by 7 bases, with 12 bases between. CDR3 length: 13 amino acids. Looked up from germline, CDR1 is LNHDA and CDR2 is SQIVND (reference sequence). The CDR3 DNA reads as TGTGCCAGTAGTATAACTTCTACGGGGGAGCAGTACTTC. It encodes CASSITSTGEQYF.

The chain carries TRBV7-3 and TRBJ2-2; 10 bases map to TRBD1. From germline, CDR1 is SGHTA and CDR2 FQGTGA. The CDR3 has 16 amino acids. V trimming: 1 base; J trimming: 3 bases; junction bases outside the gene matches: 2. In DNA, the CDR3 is TGTGCCAGCAGCTTAATGGGGACAGGGGACACCGGGGAGCTGTTTTTT. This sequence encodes CASSLMGTGDTGELFF.

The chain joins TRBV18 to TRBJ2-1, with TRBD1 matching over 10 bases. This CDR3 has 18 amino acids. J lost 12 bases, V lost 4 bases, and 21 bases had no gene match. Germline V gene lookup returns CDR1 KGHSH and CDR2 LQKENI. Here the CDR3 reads CASSLNSALGQGELGQFF. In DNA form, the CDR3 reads TGTGCCAGCTCACTGAATTCCGCGCTTGGACAGGGGGAGTTGGGGCAGTTCTTC.

The CDR3 DNA reads TGTGCCAGCAGCTTGCGTAGCCTAGCCTACAATGAGCAGTTCTTC. Translating it yields CASSLRSLAYNEQFF. The chain recombines TRBV5-4 with TRBJ2-1; no firm D call. The CDR3 spans 15 residues. CDR1 is SGHNT, CDR2 YYREEE, per germline (reference sequence). The germline V and J ends were trimmed by 1 base and 2 bases, with 10 bases remaining between them.

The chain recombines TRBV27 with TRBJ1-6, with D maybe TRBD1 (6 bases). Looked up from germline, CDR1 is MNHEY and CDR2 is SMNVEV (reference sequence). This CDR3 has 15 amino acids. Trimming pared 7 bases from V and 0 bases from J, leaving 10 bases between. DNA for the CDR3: TGTGCCAGCACTTGGACAGCCTCCTATAATTCACCCCTCCACTTT. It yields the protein CASTWTASYNSPLHF.

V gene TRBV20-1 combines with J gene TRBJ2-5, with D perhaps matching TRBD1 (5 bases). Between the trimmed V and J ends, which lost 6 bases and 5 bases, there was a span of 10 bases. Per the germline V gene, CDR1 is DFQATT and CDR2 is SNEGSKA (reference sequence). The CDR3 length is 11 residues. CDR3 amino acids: CSAKGVETQYF. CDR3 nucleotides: TGCAGTGCGAAAGGGGTTGAGACCCAGTACTTC.

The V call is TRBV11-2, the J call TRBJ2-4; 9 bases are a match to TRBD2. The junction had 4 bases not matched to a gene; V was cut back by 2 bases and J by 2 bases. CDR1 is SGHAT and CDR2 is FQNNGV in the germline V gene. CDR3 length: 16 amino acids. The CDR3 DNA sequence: TGTGCCAGCAGCTTATCCAGCGGGGGGACCAAAAACATTCAGTACTTC. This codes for CASSLSSGGTKNIQYF.

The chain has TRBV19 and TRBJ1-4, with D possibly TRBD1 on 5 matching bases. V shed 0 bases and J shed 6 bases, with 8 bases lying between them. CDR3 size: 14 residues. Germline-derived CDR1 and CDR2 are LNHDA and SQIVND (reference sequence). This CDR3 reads CASSIDREDEKLFF. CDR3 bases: TGTGCCAGTAGTATAGACAGGGAGGATGAAAAACTGTTTTTT.

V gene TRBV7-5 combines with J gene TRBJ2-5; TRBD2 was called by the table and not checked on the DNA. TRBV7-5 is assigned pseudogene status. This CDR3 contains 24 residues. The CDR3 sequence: CVRSVFDPGRPNPPSGGARETQYF. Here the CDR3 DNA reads TGTGTCAGAAGCGTTTTCGACCCGGGACGTCCAAACCCACCTAGCGGGGGGGCTAGAGAGACCCAGTACTTC.

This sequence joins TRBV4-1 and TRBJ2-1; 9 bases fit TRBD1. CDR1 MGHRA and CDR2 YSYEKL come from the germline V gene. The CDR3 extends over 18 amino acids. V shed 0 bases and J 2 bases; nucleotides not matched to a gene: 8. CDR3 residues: CASSQDPPDRGAYNEQFF. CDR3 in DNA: TGCGCCAGCAGCCAAGATCCCCCCGACAGGGGGGCCTACAATGAGCAGTTCTTC.

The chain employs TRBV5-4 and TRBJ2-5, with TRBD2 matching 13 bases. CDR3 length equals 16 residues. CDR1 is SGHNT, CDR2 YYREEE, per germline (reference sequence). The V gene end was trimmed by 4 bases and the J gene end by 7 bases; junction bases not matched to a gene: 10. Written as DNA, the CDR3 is TGTGCCAGCAGCCCAACTAGCGGGAGGGCCATGGGGACCCAGTACTTC. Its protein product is CASSPTSGRAMGTQYF.

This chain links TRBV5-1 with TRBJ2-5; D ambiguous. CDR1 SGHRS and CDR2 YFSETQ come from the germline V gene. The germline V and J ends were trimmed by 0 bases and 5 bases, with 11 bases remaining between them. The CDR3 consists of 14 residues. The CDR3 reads CASSLGSGVETQYF. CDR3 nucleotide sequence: TGCGCCAGCAGCTTGGGATCCGGAGTTGAGACCCAGTACTTC.

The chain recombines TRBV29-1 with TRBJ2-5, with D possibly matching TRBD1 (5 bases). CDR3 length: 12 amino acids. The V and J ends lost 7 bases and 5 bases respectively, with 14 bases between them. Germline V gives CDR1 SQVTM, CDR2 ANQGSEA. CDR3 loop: CSEQTGKETQYF. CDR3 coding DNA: TGCAGCGAGCAAACAGGCAAGGAGACCCAGTACTTC.

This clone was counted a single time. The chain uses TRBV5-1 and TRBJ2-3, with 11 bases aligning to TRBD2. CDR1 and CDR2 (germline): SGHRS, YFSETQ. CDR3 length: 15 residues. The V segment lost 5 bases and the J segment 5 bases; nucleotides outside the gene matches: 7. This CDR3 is CASSFSGGAQDTQYF. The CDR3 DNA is TGCGCCAGCAGTTTTAGCGGGGGGGCCCAAGATACGCAGTATTTT.

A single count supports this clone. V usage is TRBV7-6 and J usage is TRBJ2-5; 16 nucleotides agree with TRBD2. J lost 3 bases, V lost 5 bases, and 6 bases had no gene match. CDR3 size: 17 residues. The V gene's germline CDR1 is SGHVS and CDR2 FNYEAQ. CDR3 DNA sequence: TGTGCCAGCAGCCCGGGGACTAGCGGGGGGGCCGAAGAGACCCAGTACTTC. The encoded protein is CASSPGTSGGAEETQYF.

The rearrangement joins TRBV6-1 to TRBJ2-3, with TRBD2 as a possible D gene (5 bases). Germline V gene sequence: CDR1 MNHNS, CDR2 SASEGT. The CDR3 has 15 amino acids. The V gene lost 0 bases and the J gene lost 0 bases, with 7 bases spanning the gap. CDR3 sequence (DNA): TGTGCCAGCAGTGAAGCCCCGGGGAGCACAGATACGCAGTATTTT. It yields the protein CASSEAPGSTDTQYF.

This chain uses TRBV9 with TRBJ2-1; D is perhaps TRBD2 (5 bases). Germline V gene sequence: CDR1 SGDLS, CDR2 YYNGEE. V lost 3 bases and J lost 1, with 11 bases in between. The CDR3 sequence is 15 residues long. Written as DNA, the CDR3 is TGTGCCAGCAGCGCACGGGGTCCGTCCTACAATGAGCAGTTCTTC. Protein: CASSARGPSYNEQFF.